The 14 T cell receptor beta chains in this list originate from one sample, sequenced in a study of cytomegalovirus exposure and HLA in healthy donors. Primers included in the PCR were 60 Vbeta and 13 Jbeta primers. Generated by immunoSEQ multiplex PCR, the TCRdb table keeps only in-frame clones and is missing some. There are roughly 200,000 clones in the sample; under 9.5% occur only once, and 1% to 1.5% lies in the top ten. Sequenced input: PBMCs. These receptor sequences come from a woman in her 30s in good health and CMV-seropositive.

The chain recombines TRBV18 with TRBJ1-2; 7 bases agree with TRBD1. This CDR3 comprises 17 residues. The V segment lost 3 bases and the J segment 4 bases; nucleotides outside the gene matches: 14. Germline V gene data show CDR1 as KGHSH and CDR2 as LQKENI. CDR3: CASSPSRRGRESYGYTF. The DNA for the CDR3 is TGTGCCAGCTCACCGTCTAGAAGGGGGCGAGAGTCCTATGGCTACACCTTC.

The chain uses TRBV11-2 and TRBJ2-7; TRBD2 is a possible D gene (6 bases). This CDR3 contains 15 residues. CDR1 and CDR2 from the germline V gene are SGHAT and FQNNGV. V dropped 3 bases and J dropped 1 base, with 13 bases sitting between them. CDR3 bases: TGTGCCAGCAGCTTTCGACTAGAATCTTCCTACGAGCAGTACTTC. Translation gives CASSFRLESSYEQYF.

The rearrangement links TRBV5-4 to TRBJ1-1; D is possibly TRBD1 (6 bases). The germline CDR1 and CDR2 sequences are SGHNT and YYREEE (reference sequence). The CDR3 length is 15 residues. With 5 bases removed from V and 3 bases from J, the gap between germline ends came to 17 bases. CDR3 residues: CASRGAITGDTEAFF. The DNA of the CDR3 is TGTGCCAGCAGGGGGGCCATCACTGGGGACACTGAAGCTTTCTTT.

The gene calls are TRBV7-8 and TRBJ2-5, with TRBD1 matching 7 bases. This CDR3 is built from 16 residues. Trimming removed 5 bases from V and 5 bases from J; junction bases left unmatched: 14. Germline V gives CDR1 SGHVS, CDR2 FQNEAQ. CDR3 sequence: CASSETRQGARETQYF. The DNA for the CDR3 is TGTGCCAGCAGCGAAACTAGACAGGGCGCGCGGGAGACCCAGTACTTC.

This clone showed up just a few times. The V gene is TRBV6-6, the J gene TRBJ2-2; TRBD1 is a possible D gene (5 bases). Deletions cut 6 bases from V and 4 bases from J, with 15 bases between. The CDR3 is made up of 15 amino acids. Germline lookup yields CDR1 MNHNY and CDR2 SVGAGI (reference sequence). CDR3 region: CASSLSGHGTGELFF. CDR3 DNA sequence: TGTGCCAGCAGCCTCTCAGGGCATGGCACCGGGGAGCTGTTTTTT.

This clone has just one count. The V call is TRBV14, the J call TRBJ2-3, with unresolved D. Trimming cost V 4 bases and J 4 bases, with 9 bases left between them. This CDR3 contains 13 residues. CDR1 is SGHDN, CDR2 FVKESK, per germline. The CDR3 DNA reads as TGTGCCAGCAGCCCACCGAGGTCAGATACGCAGTATTTT. This encodes CASSPPRSDTQYF.

This clone was found a few times. The chain is built from TRBV2 and TRBJ1-5; unclear D gene. The germline V and J ends were trimmed by 3 bases and 3 bases, with 9 bases remaining between them. The CDR3 length is 14 residues. The V gene's germline CDR1 is SNHLY and CDR2 FYNNEI. The CDR3 DNA sequence: TGTGCCAGCAGTGAGCGGCGGATCAATCAGCCCCAGCATTTT. Amino acid sequence: CASSERRINQPQHF.

The CDR3 is CASSSSGGEQYF. As DNA, the CDR3 is TGTGCCAGCAGCTCGTCAGGGGGCGAGCAGTACTTC. The V and J genes are TRBV11-2 and TRBJ2-7; 7 bases line up with TRBD1. Trimming cost V 4 bases and J 6 bases; bases outside gene matches: 3. The CDR3 has 12 amino acids. In germline, CDR1 is SGHAT, CDR2 FQNNGV. Based on the CDR3 plus reference TRBV11-2 and TRBJ2-7, the full variable domain is EAGVAQSPRYKIIEKRQSVAFWCNPISGHATLYWYQQILGQGPKLLIQFQNNGVVDDSQLPKDRFSAERLKGVDSTLKIQPAKLEDSAVYLCASSSSGGEQYFGPGTRLTVT.

This clone was picked up a small number of times. V usage is TRBV6-5 and J usage is TRBJ2-4, with 10 bases matching TRBD1. The CDR3 consists of 14 residues. The V gene end was trimmed by 4 bases and the J gene end by 9 bases; junction bases not matched to a gene: 6. Germline V gene sequence: CDR1 MNHEY, CDR2 SVGAGI. CDR3 amino acids: CASSSGTGDGIQYF. The DNA of the CDR3 is TGTGCCAGCAGTTCCGGGACAGGGGATGGCATTCAGTACTTC.

This clone appeared a few times. The chain combines TRBV5-1 with TRBJ2-5; TRBD1 aligns across 8 bases. V lost 2 bases, J lost 4 bases, and 10 bases stayed unmatched. Per the germline V gene, CDR1 is SGHRS and CDR2 is YFSETQ. The CDR3 is made up of 16 amino acids. The CDR3 sequence is CASSLSTGGIIETQYF. DNA of the CDR3: TGCGCCAGCAGCTTAAGTACAGGGGGGATAATAGAGACCCAGTACTTC.

The chain is built from TRBV7-7 and TRBJ2-5, with a tentative D call TRBD1 (5 bases). V lost 6 bases and J lost 5, with 13 bases in between. This CDR3 comprises 13 residues. Germline assignment: CDR1 SSHAT and CDR2 FNYEAQ (reference sequence). This chain's CDR3 is CASSSDRSETQYF. DNA for the CDR3: TGTGCCAGCAGTTCAGACAGATCGGAGACCCAGTACTTC.

This sequence joins TRBV29-1 and TRBJ2-1; 8 positions agree with TRBD2. The CDR3 is made up of 14 amino acids. The V gene end was trimmed by 6 bases and the J gene end by 9 bases; junction bases not matched to a gene: 13. Germline CDR1 is SQVTM and CDR2 is ANQGSEA. CDR3 in amino acids: CSVGHGGRFREQFF. The CDR3 DNA sequence: TGCAGCGTGGGCCACGGCGGGAGGTTCCGTGAGCAGTTCTTC.

The chain is built from TRBV6-5 and TRBJ2-7; 7 positions agree with TRBD1. The length of the CDR3 is 11 residues. V was pared by 2 bases and J by 10 bases, with 2 bases of the junction left unmatched. Germline CDR1 MNHEY, CDR2 SVGAGI. Written as DNA, the CDR3 is TGTGCCAGCAGTTACGGACAGGTCCAGTACTTC. Its protein is CASSYGQVQYF.

The rearrangement uses TRBV6-5 and TRBJ2-7; D possibly corresponds to TRBD2 (7 bases). The V and J ends lost 5 bases and 3 bases respectively, with 17 bases between them. CDR1 and CDR2 (germline): MNHEY, SVGAGI. This CDR3 has 15 residues. CDR3 nucleotides: TGTGCCAGCAGTCCCCCGGGGGGCTCTTTCTACGAGCAGTACTTC. It specifies CASSPPGGSFYEQYF.